What follows describes a single T cell receptor (beta chain). PCR was performed using 60 Vbeta and 13 Jbeta primers. The table came from immunoSEQ multiplex PCR; TCRdb's copy has only in-frame clones and leaves some out. This table holds about 65,000 clones, around 73% found once. This specimen belongs to a study of cytomegalovirus exposure and HLA in healthy donors. The CDR3 runs to 15 residues. In germline, CDR1 is SGHDN, CDR2 FVKESK. The junction had 8 bases not matched to a gene; V was cut back by 4 bases and J by 3 bases. V and J are TRBV14 and TRBJ2-7; TRBD1 aligns across 8 bases. This TCR was sampled from a girl aged 5-17 years in good health and CMV-seropositive. The sample was PBMCs. CDR3 sequence: CASSLRTGTYYEQYF. In DNA, the CDR3 is TGTGCCAGCAGCCTCCGGACAGGGACGTACTACGAGCAGTACTTC.